What follows are 29 T cell receptor beta chains derived from one specimen sequenced in a study of blood T cell repertoires in COVID-19. This table comes from immunoSEQ multiplex PCR, and its TCRdb copy is limited to in-frame clones, with some not included. The sample records 200,000 or so clones, roughly 90% being singletons. The sequenced material came from PBMCs or T cells enriched from blood (not recorded which). Source of these receptors: a woman in her thirties or forties with acute COVID-19.

The chain recombines TRBV24-1 with TRBJ2-5; D perhaps matches TRBD1 (6 bases). The germline V and J ends were trimmed by 4 bases and 1 base, with 12 bases remaining between them. This CDR3 comprises 15 residues. CDR1 and CDR2 (germline): KGHDR, SFDVKD. CDR3 amino acids: CATSEPGHTQETQYF. In nucleotides, the CDR3 is TGTGCCACCAGTGAGCCGGGACACACCCAAGAGACCCAGTACTTC.

In this sample, this clone turned up a few times. The chain couples TRBV7-8 to TRBJ2-7, with 8 bases fitting TRBD1. CDR1 is SGHVS and CDR2 is FQNEAQ in the germline V gene. V lost 4 bases, J lost 3 bases, and 2 bases stayed unmatched. The CDR3 loop spans 13 amino acids. The CDR3 region has the DNA TGTGCCAGCAGCTCGACAGGGGACTACGAGCAGTACTTC. Residues: CASSSTGDYEQYF.

This clone was counted a single time. This chain links TRBV7-3 with TRBJ2-6, with TRBD1 matching 7 bases. CDR1 is SGHTA and CDR2 is FQGTGA in the germline V gene. There are 18 residues in the CDR3. V was clipped by 0 bases and J by 4 bases; unmatched bases: 9. CDR3 protein: CASSLTPPRGLGANVLTF. The CDR3 DNA follows: TGTGCCAGCAGCTTAACGCCACCTAGGGGGCTCGGGGCCAACGTCCTGACTTTC.

The chain has TRBV19 and TRBJ1-5, with 7 bases fitting TRBD1. Germline CDR1 and CDR2: LNHDA and SQIVND (reference sequence). The CDR3 runs to 15 residues. V lost 2 bases and J lost 3; bases outside the gene matches: 4. CDR3 nucleotides: TGTGCCAGTAGTATACAACAGGGGAACAATCAGCCCCAGCATTTT. This gives the protein CASSIQQGNNQPQHF.

The genes are TRBV4-1 and TRBJ1-1, with 7 bases that match TRBD1. Germline CDR1 and CDR2: MGHRA and YSYEKL. J lost 3 bases, V lost 3 bases, and 13 bases had no gene match. The length of the CDR3 is 17 residues. The CDR3 nucleotides read TGCGCCAGCAGCCACCCCACAGGGGAATGGGCGGACACTGAAGCTTTCTTT. Translated: CASSHPTGEWADTEAFF.

This rearrangement joins TRBV19 to TRBJ1-1; 7 bases fit TRBD1. The germline V gene encodes CDR1 LNHDA and CDR2 SQIVND (reference sequence). The ends lost 4 bases at V and 1 base at J; junction bases unmatched: 3. The CDR3 has 14 residues. CDR3 nucleotides: TGTGCCAGTAGTAAAAGACAGGGGAACACTGAAGCTTTCTTT. Its protein product is CASSKRQGNTEAFF.

The V and J genes are TRBV9 and TRBJ1-1; 8 bases line up with TRBD1. The CDR3 totals 12 residues. The trim removed 3 bases at V and 8 bases at J, leaving 3 bases unmatched. From germline, CDR1 is SGDLS and CDR2 YYNGEE. The CDR3 here is CASSGDRGEAFF. The CDR3 DNA sequence: TGTGCCAGCAGCGGAGACAGGGGCGAAGCTTTCTTT.

The chain links TRBV5-1 to TRBJ1-1, with D possibly matching TRBD1 (6 bases). CDR3 size: 16 residues. Trimming removed 0 bases from V and 0 bases from J, with 12 bases in between. In germline, CDR1 is SGHRS, CDR2 YFSETQ. CDR3 DNA: TGCGCCAGCAGCTTGGCTACAGGGACTATGAACACTGAAGCTTTCTTT. The encoded protein is CASSLATGTMNTEAFF.

This rearrangement joins TRBV2 to TRBJ1-1; D possibly corresponds to TRBD1 (6 bases). The CDR3 runs to 20 residues. From germline, CDR1 is SNHLY and CDR2 FYNNEI. V lost 1 base, J lost 11 bases, and 35 bases lay in between. CDR3 sequence: CASSEGGLFLGGRRTRRAFF. CDR3 coding DNA: TGTGCCAGCAGTGAAGGGGGGCTCTTTCTGGGTGGGCGGAGGACCCGGCGGGCTTTCTTT.

The chain combines TRBV7-2 with TRBJ1-2; 7 nucleotides line up with TRBD1. There are 13 residues in the CDR3. The junction had 5 bases not matched to a gene; V was cut back by 5 bases and J by 5 bases. CDR1 is SGHTA and CDR2 is FQGNSA in the germline V gene. The CDR3 bases are TGTGCCAGCAGCCCGAGGGGGCGGTATGGCTACACCTTC. Translating gives CASSPRGRYGYTF.

The chain uses TRBV10-2 and TRBJ1-1, with TRBD1 matching over 7 bases. The V gene's germline CDR1 is WSHSY and CDR2 SAAADI. CDR3 length equals 14 residues. The junction had 8 bases not matched to a gene; V was cut back by 8 bases and J by 2 bases. CDR3 bases: TGCGCCAGCCGTTACGGGACAGCTAACACTGAAGCTTTCTTT. Amino acids: CASRYGTANTEAFF.

The rearrangement joins TRBV19 to TRBJ1-1, with D maybe TRBD1 (5 bases). The CDR3 runs to 14 residues. Trimming took 3 bases from V and 5 from J, leaving 13 bases between them. The germline CDR1 and CDR2 sequences are LNHDA and SQIVND (reference sequence). CDR3 in amino acids: CASSMRGGGTEAFF. The CDR3 region has the DNA TGTGCCAGTAGTATGAGGGGAGGTGGTACTGAAGCTTTCTTT.

The V gene is TRBV6-5, the J gene TRBJ1-1; no clear D. The CDR3 extends over 13 amino acids. V lost 7 bases to trimming and J lost 5 bases, with 14 bases between them. Per germline, CDR1 MNHEY and CDR2 SVGAGI. The CDR3 loop reads CASTSGRNTEAFF. DNA for the CDR3: TGTGCCAGCACTTCAGGAAGAAATACTGAAGCTTTCTTT.

This clone came up a few times. The gene calls are TRBV27 and TRBJ1-2, with D perhaps TRBD1 (6 bases). CDR3 length equals 15 residues. Germline V gene data show CDR1 as MNHEY and CDR2 as SMNVEV (reference sequence). V gave up 7 bases and J gave up 3 bases, with 18 bases separating them. The CDR3 nucleotides are TGTGCCAGCACCCCCGACAGGTCCCTCTACTATGGCTACACCTTC. It codes for CASTPDRSLYYGYTF.

The chain combines TRBV9 with TRBJ1-3; D is undetermined. The CDR3 extends over 18 amino acids. The germline CDR1 and CDR2 sequences are SGDLS and YYNGEE. V lost 3 bases, J lost 8 bases, and 27 bases lay in between. The CDR3 coding sequence is TGTGCCAGCAGCGCGGGTTTAGTGACGGGGTCACCATTTGACACCATATATTTT. It yields the protein CASSAGLVTGSPFDTIYF.

This clone was seen a handful of times. V is TRBV6-5 and J is TRBJ1-1; D ambiguous. CDR3 length: 13 residues. V was trimmed by 10 bases and J by 2 bases, leaving 14 bases between them. Per germline, CDR1 MNHEY and CDR2 SVGAGI. This CDR3 reads CAISVRPNTEAFF. In nucleotides, the CDR3 is TGTGCCATCTCTGTCAGGCCCAACACTGAAGCTTTCTTT.

This chain connects TRBV27 to TRBJ1-5; 7 bases map to TRBD1. Germline V gene lookup returns CDR1 MNHEY and CDR2 SMNVEV (reference sequence). CDR3 length: 12 amino acids. The V segment lost 5 bases and the J segment 9 bases; nucleotides outside the gene matches: 4. The CDR3 region is CASSPTGWPQHF. DNA for the CDR3: TGTGCCAGCAGTCCGACAGGGTGGCCCCAGCATTTT.

The chain is built from TRBV2 and TRBJ2-7, with TRBD1 identical over 7 bases. Per the germline V gene, CDR1 is SNHLY and CDR2 is FYNNEI. With V trimmed by 8 bases and J by 9 bases, 7 bases remained unmatched. The CDR3 length is 11 residues. The CDR3 DNA sequence: TGTGCCAGCCAGGGGGTGGGGGTGCAGTACGTC. Translating it yields CASQGVGVQYV.

This clone was seen a few times. Written as DNA, the CDR3 is TGCGCCAGCAGCCCGGCAGGGAGGACTGAAGCTTTCTTT. This encodes CASSPAGRTEAFF. V gene TRBV5-1 combines with J gene TRBJ1-1; possibly TRBD1 for D (5 bases). The CDR3 consists of 13 residues. In germline, CDR1 is SGHRS, CDR2 YFSETQ. V lost 4 bases and J 5 bases, leaving 12 bases between the germline ends.

This chain joins TRBV24-1 and TRBJ2-3; maybe TRBD2 (6 bases). This CDR3 region has 14 residues. Per the germline V gene, CDR1 is KGHDR and CDR2 is SFDVKD. V was clipped by 5 bases and J by 3 bases, with 11 bases between them. For the CDR3, the DNA is TGTGCCACCAGTGTCACTAGCACTACAGATACGCAGTATTTT. It encodes CATSVTSTTDTQYF.

The chain couples TRBV10-3 to TRBJ1-2, with D possibly matching TRBD1 (6 bases). The ends were cut back, 5 bases at V and 8 bases at J, with 15 bases in the middle. Per the germline V gene, CDR1 is ENHRY and CDR2 is SYGVKD. The CDR3 sequence is 13 residues long. The CDR3 protein is CAISTTGLDGYTF. Here the CDR3 DNA reads TGTGCCATCAGTACTACAGGGCTAGACGGCTACACCTTC.

This chain links TRBV11-2 with TRBJ1-3; tentatively, D is TRBD1 (5 bases). Trimming cost V 5 bases and J 0 bases, with 14 bases left between them. Germline values: CDR1 SGHAT, CDR2 FQNNGV. The CDR3 runs to 16 residues. In nucleotides, the CDR3 is TGTGCCAGCAGCACGCACCAGGGCCACTCTGGAAACACCATATATTTT. As protein: CASSTHQGHSGNTIYF.

The V and J genes are TRBV9 and TRBJ2-5, with D perhaps matching TRBD2 (6 bases). CDR1 SGDLS and CDR2 YYNGEE come from the germline V gene. This CDR3 is 14 amino acids long. Between the trimmed V and J ends, which lost 3 bases and 7 bases, there was a span of 16 bases. CDR3 nucleotides: TGTGCCAGCAGCGGAAGGGACTTCTCAGGGACCCAGTACTTC. It is translated as CASSGRDFSGTQYF.

The J gene is TRBJ2-1, the V gene TRBV7-9, with 14 bases aligning to TRBD2. The CDR3 consists of 17 residues. Germline assignment: CDR1 SEHNR and CDR2 FQNEAQ (reference sequence). V shed 5 bases and J 4 bases; nucleotides not matched to a gene: 7. CDR3 DNA: TGTGCCAGCAGCCCCTTGGGACTAGCGGGGGCTTACAATGAGCAGTTCTTC. It specifies CASSPLGLAGAYNEQFF.

The CDR3 region is CASSRGQGATSTDTQYF. DNA of the CDR3: TGTGCCAGCAGTCGCGGACAGGGGGCAACTAGCACAGATACGCAGTATTTT. The chain links TRBV6-6 to TRBJ2-3, with TRBD1 matching over 11 bases. The V gene end was trimmed by 5 bases and the J gene end by 0 bases; junction bases not matched to a gene: 7. The CDR3 has 17 amino acids. From germline, CDR1 is MNHNY and CDR2 SVGAGI (reference sequence).

The chain carries TRBV11-2 and TRBJ1-3, with 9 bases aligning to TRBD1. CDR1 and CDR2 (germline): SGHAT, FQNNGV. Losses at the gene ends were 10 bases for V and 4 bases for J; bases not matched to a gene: 5. The CDR3 runs to 13 residues. CDR3 DNA sequence: TGTGCCACCACACAGGGGGCAGGAAACACCATATATTTT. It yields the protein CATTQGAGNTIYF.

The V call is TRBV9, the J call TRBJ1-6; D gene ambiguous. The CDR3 loop spans 15 amino acids. The germline gives CDR1 SGDLS, CDR2 YYNGEE. Trimming shortened V by 0 bases and J by 10 bases, and 14 bases separated the two germline ends. CDR3 sequence (DNA): TGTGCCAGCAGCGTAGACGGAGCGGCGGGATCACCCCTCCACTTT. It codes for CASSVDGAAGSPLHF.

The chain is built from TRBV5-6 and TRBJ1-5; unclear D gene. Germline CDR1 and CDR2: SGHDT and YYEEEE. V lost 3 bases to trimming and J lost 4 bases, with 8 bases between them. The CDR3 runs to 13 residues. The CDR3 here is CASSSAGNQPQHF. The CDR3 DNA reads as TGTGCCAGCAGCTCCGCGGGGAATCAGCCCCAGCATTTT.

V is TRBV18 and J is TRBJ1-2; 9 bases are shared with TRBD1. CDR3 length: 16 residues. Germline lookup yields CDR1 KGHSH and CDR2 LQKENI. Trimming cost V 6 bases and J 1 base; bases outside gene matches: 9. CDR3 protein: CASSREQGALNYGYTF. DNA of the CDR3: TGTGCCAGCTCCCGGGAACAGGGGGCGCTTAACTATGGCTACACCTTC.